Below are 16 T cell receptor beta chains sequenced from a single sample in a study of blood T cell repertoires in COVID-19. Profiling relied on immunoSEQ multiplex PCR, and the TCRdb table lists in-frame clones only, not all of them. This table has 75,000 to 100,000 clones, roughly 86% appearing once. The sequenced sample consisted of peripheral blood. The receptor set was obtained from a man aged 70 or older with acute or convalescent COVID-19.

This clone was seen only once. The rearrangement uses TRBV5-6 and TRBJ2-3, with a weak D call TRBD1 (6 bases). Deletions cut 1 base from V and 2 bases from J, with 11 bases between. The CDR3 runs to 15 residues. Germline lookup yields CDR1 SGHDT and CDR2 YYEEEE. The CDR3 nucleotides are TGTGCCAGCAGCTTGAAGGGGGTGGTCACAGATACGCAGTATTTT. This codes for CASSLKGVVTDTQYF.

This chain links TRBV29-1 with TRBJ1-1; the match to TRBD1 covers 7 bases. The J segment lost 4 bases and the V segment lost 4 bases, leaving 6 bases of the junction unmatched. The CDR3 loop spans 13 amino acids. Per the germline V gene, CDR1 is SQVTM and CDR2 is ANQGSEA. In nucleotides, the CDR3 is TGCAGCGTTGGCCAGGGGGTGGCCACTGAAGCTTTCTTT. This sequence encodes CSVGQGVATEAFF.

This clone was detected only a few times. The chain is built from TRBV28 and TRBJ1-4, with TRBD1 identical over 7 bases. Germline CDR1 reads MDHEN; CDR2 reads SYDVKM. Trimming at V came to 5 bases and at J to 4 bases, leaving 7 bases not matched to a gene. CDR3 length: 15 amino acids. This CDR3 reads CASSPLWDSNEKLFF. CDR3 coding DNA: TGTGCCAGCAGTCCCCTGTGGGACAGTAATGAAAAACTGTTTTTT.

The gene calls are TRBV24-1 and TRBJ2-7; 12 nucleotides match TRBD1. J was trimmed by 5 bases and V by 5 bases; bases with no gene match: 9. The CDR3 extends over 16 amino acids. CDR1 is KGHDR and CDR2 is SFDVKD in the germline V gene. CDR3 amino acids: CATSARTGTGGNEQYF. As DNA, the CDR3 is TGTGCCACCAGTGCCAGGACCGGGACAGGGGGCAACGAGCAGTACTTC.

The V and J genes are TRBV3-1 (or the pseudogene TRBV3-2) and TRBJ1-1, with a weak D call TRBD1 (5 bases). Germline V gene data show CDR1 as LGHDT and CDR2 as YNNKEL (reference sequence). The CDR3 runs to 15 residues. V lost 4 bases and J lost 3, with 15 bases in between. The CDR3 coding sequence is TGTGCCAGCAGCCCAAGGGGTCCCGGTGACACTGAAGCTTTCTTT. Amino acid sequence: CASSPRGPGDTEAFF.

Only one count was recorded for this clone. In DNA, the CDR3 is TGTGCCAGTAGTATGTCCGGGAACACTGAAGCTTTCTTT. It is translated as CASSMSGNTEAFF. The gene calls are TRBV19 and TRBJ1-1; D gene unclear. V was clipped by 3 bases and J by 1 base, with 6 bases between them. The germline gives CDR1 LNHDA, CDR2 SQIVND (reference sequence). The CDR3 covers 13 residues.

This chain joins TRBV9 and TRBJ2-7, with a tentative D call TRBD1 (5 bases). Germline V lookup: CDR1 SGDLS, CDR2 YYNGEE. The CDR3 covers 14 residues. V gave up 0 bases and J gave up 2 bases, with 9 bases separating them. The CDR3: CASSVADNPYEQYF. The CDR3 coding sequence is TGTGCCAGCAGCGTAGCGGACAACCCCTACGAGCAGTACTTC. Filled out from reference TRBV9 and TRBJ2-7, the complete variable domain reads DSGVTQTPKHLITATGQRVTLRCSPRSGDLSVYWYQQSLDQGLQFLIQYYNGEERAKGNILERFSAQQFPDLHSELNLSSLELGDSALYFCASSVADNPYEQYFGPGTRLTVT.

This clone was seen just once. The CDR3 protein is CASRRTGYEQYF. The CDR3 DNA reads as TGTGCCAGCAGACGGACAGGCTACGAGCAGTACTTC. V and J are TRBV5-8 and TRBJ2-7, with TRBD1 matching over 7 bases. This CDR3 has 12 residues. Germline-derived CDR1 and CDR2 are SGHTS and YDEGEE. The V gene end was trimmed by 5 bases and the J gene end by 3 bases; junction bases not matched to a gene: 2.

CDR3 DNA: TGTGCCAGCAGCCCCATCGGGGGTGGCTACACCTTC. Its protein product is CASSPIGGGYTF. The genes are TRBV9 and TRBJ1-2; a possible D gene is TRBD1 (5 bases). Between the trimmed V and J ends, which lost 4 bases and 7 bases, there was a span of 11 bases. Germline values: CDR1 SGDLS, CDR2 YYNGEE. The CDR3 has 12 amino acids.

The CDR3, as DNA: TGTGCCAGCAGCAAATACAGGGGGGTGAGTAGCGATGAGCAGTTCTTC. Amino acid sequence: CASSKYRGVSSDEQFF. This sequence joins TRBV5-4 and TRBJ2-1; TRBD1 matches at 8 bases. The germline CDR1 and CDR2 sequences are SGHNT and YYREEE (reference sequence). The CDR3 covers 16 residues. The V and J ends lost 4 bases and 8 bases, in that order; junction bases with no gene match: 14.

The V and J genes are TRBV2 and TRBJ1-6, with 7 positions matching TRBD1. From germline, CDR1 is SNHLY and CDR2 FYNNEI. V lost 6 bases and J lost 4; bases outside the gene matches: 18. The CDR3 runs 19 residues. DNA for the CDR3: TGTGCCAGCAGAGGCTCCTCCGGGACAGCCACCCCTTATAATTCACCCCTCCACTTT. As protein: CASRGSSGTATPYNSPLHF.

The chain employs TRBV5-1 and TRBJ2-1; 12 bases match TRBD2. V lost 4 bases and J lost 8; bases outside the gene matches: 7. CDR3 size: 15 residues. The V gene's germline CDR1 is SGHRS and CDR2 YFSETQ. The CDR3 is CASSGGLAGYDEQFF. Written as DNA, the CDR3 is TGCGCCAGCAGCGGGGGACTAGCGGGTTACGATGAGCAGTTCTTC.

This rearrangement joins TRBV5-1 to TRBJ2-4; TRBD2 agrees at 14 bases. This CDR3 has 14 residues. With V trimmed by 4 bases and J by 9 bases, 3 bases remained unmatched. Germline CDR1 reads SGHRS; CDR2 reads YFSETQ. CDR3: CASSPGTSGGIQYF. Here the CDR3 DNA reads TGCGCCAGCAGCCCCGGGACTAGCGGGGGCATTCAGTACTTC.

The chain employs TRBV29-1 and TRBJ2-7; D gene unclear. V dropped 5 bases and J dropped 0 bases, with 8 bases sitting between them. This CDR3 has 12 amino acids. Germline lookup yields CDR1 SQVTM and CDR2 ANQGSEA. CDR3 bases: TGCAGCGTTCTAGTTTCCTCCTACGAGCAGTACTTC. As protein: CSVLVSSYEQYF.

The chain recombines TRBV12-3 or TRBV12-4 with TRBJ1-6; D remains unclear. There are 13 residues in the CDR3. Trimming pared 7 bases from V and 8 bases from J, leaving 12 bases between. This CDR3 reads CASTNKRDSPLHF. The CDR3, as DNA: TGTGCCAGCACTAACAAGCGTGATTCACCCCTCCACTTT.

The chain recombines TRBV19 with TRBJ2-4, with D perhaps matching TRBD1 (6 bases). There are 16 residues in the CDR3. Trimming left V 4 bases short and J 2 bases short, with 15 bases between. Germline V gives CDR1 LNHDA, CDR2 SQIVND (reference sequence). In nucleotides, the CDR3 is TGTGCCAGTAGTAGTGGGCAGGGGTTCCCCAAAAACATTCAGTACTTC. Amino acids: CASSSGQGFPKNIQYF.